This T cell receptor beta chain was documented in a study of tumor and adjacent non-tumor tissue in lung cancer. CDR3 length: 14 residues. The V gene's germline CDR1 is SEHNR and CDR2 FQNEAQ (reference sequence). On this clonotype itself: A much larger clone differs from this one at a single base, so this may be a read error.

A modified ARM-PCR protocol with three rounds of nested PCR amplified TCRbeta. In TCRdb, the multiplex PCR reads were re-called with MiXCR into one record per CDR3 protein. The sample comprises tens of thousands of distinct CDR3 sequences, over 75% of which are singletons, and 10% to 15% rests with the top ten. RNA was extracted from bulk tissue without any cell sorting. The receptor was derived from a woman in her forties or fifties with non-small cell lung cancer. This chain uses TRBV7-9 with TRBJ1-2; 8 nucleotides match TRBD1. The sample consisted of lung tumor tissue. This chain's CDR3 is CTSSAAGTGYGYTF. The CDR3 bases are TGTACCAGCAGCGCCGCCGGGACAGGATATGGCTACACCTTC.